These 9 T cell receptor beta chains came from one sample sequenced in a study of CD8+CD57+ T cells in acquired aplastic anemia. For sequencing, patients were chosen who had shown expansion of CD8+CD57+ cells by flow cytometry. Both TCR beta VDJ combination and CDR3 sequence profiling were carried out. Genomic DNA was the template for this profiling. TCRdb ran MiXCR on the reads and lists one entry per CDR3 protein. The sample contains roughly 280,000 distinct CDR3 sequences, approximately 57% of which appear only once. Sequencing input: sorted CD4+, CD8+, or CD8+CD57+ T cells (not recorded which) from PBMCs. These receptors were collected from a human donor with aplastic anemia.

CDR3 loop: CSAARDATNEKLFF. The CDR3 DNA follows: TGCAGTGCTGCGCGGGATGCAACTAATGAAAAACTGTTTTTT. The genes are TRBV20-1 and TRBJ1-4; D uncertain. V lost 5 bases to trimming and J lost 0 bases, with 10 bases between them. The germline V gene encodes CDR1 DFQATT and CDR2 SNEGSKA (reference sequence). The CDR3 spans 14 residues.

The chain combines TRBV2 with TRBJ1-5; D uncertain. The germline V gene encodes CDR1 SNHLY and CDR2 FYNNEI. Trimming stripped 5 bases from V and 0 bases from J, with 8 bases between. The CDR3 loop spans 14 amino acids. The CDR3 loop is CASSSEYSNQPQHF. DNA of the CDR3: TGTGCCAGCAGTTCTGAATATAGCAATCAGCCCCAGCATTTT.

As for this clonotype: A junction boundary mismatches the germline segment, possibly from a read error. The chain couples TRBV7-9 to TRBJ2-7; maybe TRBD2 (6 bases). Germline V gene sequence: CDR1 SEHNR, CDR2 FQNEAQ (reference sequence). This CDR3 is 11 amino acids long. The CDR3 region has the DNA TGTGCCAGCAGCACTCTGACTAGTAGCGCCTTC. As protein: CASSTLTSSAF.

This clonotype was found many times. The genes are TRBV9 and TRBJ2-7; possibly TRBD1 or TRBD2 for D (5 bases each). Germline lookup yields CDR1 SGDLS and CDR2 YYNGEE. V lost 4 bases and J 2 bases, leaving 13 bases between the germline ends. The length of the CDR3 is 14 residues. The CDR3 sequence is CASSPSGAPYEQYF. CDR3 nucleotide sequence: TGTGCCAGCAGCCCATCCGGGGCACCCTACGAGCAGTACTTC.

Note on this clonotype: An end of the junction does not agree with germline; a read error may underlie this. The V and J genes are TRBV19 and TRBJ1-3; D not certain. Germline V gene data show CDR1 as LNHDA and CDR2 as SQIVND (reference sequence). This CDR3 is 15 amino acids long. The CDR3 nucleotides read TGTGCCAGTAGTTGGGGTGGCGGGAATGGAGACACCATATATTTT. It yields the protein CASSWGGGNGDTIYF.

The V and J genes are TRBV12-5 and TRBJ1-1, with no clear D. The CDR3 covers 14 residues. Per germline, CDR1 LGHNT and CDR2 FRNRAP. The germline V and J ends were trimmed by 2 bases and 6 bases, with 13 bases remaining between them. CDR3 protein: CASGLSSGVAEAFF. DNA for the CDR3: TGTGCTAGTGGTTTGTCGTCAGGTGTGGCTGAAGCTTTCTTT.

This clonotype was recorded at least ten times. The chain's CDR3 is CASSVGLAEYTDTQYF. CDR3 DNA: TGTGCCAGCAGCGTAGGGCTAGCGGAATACACAGATACGCAGTATTTT. The chain recombines TRBV9 with TRBJ2-3, with 7 bases matching TRBD2. CDR1 and CDR2 from the germline V gene are SGDLS and YYNGEE. V was pared by 0 bases and J by 2 bases, with 6 bases of the junction left unmatched. CDR3 size: 16 residues.

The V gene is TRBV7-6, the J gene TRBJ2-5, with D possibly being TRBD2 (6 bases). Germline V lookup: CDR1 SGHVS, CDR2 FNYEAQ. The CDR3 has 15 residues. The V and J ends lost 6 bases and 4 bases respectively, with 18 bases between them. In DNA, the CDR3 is TGTGCCAGCAGTTCAAAATTAGCGGTACGAGAGACCCAGTACTTC. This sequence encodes CASSSKLAVRETQYF.

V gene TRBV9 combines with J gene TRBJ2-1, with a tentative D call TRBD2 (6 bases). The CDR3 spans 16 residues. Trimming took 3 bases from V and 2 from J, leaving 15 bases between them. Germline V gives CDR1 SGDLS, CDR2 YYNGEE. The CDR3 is CASSGQLANPYNEQFF. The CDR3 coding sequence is TGTGCCAGCAGCGGCCAGCTAGCGAACCCCTACAATGAGCAGTTCTTC.